The 6 T cell receptor beta chains below come from one sample, sequenced in a study of T cells in Graves' hyperthyroidism and ophthalmopathy. RNA transcripts yielded amplified TCR beta CDR3 regions. First-round RT-PCR targeting the TCR CDR3 was performed with the HTBI primer set. TCRdb passed the multiplex PCR reads through MiXCR, listing each CDR3 protein once. The sample contains some 300,000 distinct CDR3 sequences, roughly 13% of which appear only once. The sequencing input was blood. Source of these receptors: a woman between 25 and 40 years old with Graves' hyperthyroidism that later progressed to Graves' ophthalmopathy.

This clonotype was seen more than once but under ten times. V is TRBV7-6 and J is TRBJ2-5, with 7 bases matching TRBD1. Germline loops: CDR1 SGHVS, CDR2 FNYEAQ. The trim removed 7 bases at V and 5 bases at J, leaving 13 bases unmatched. This CDR3 comprises 15 residues. CDR3 amino acids: CASTYAGGRGETQYF. Written as DNA, the CDR3 is TGTGCCAGCACATACGCGGGTGGCAGGGGGGAGACCCAGTACTTC.

This clonotype was seen ten or more times. The J gene is TRBJ2-5, the V gene TRBV2; the D call may be TRBD1 or TRBD2 (5 bases each). V lost 10 bases and J 2 bases, leaving 14 bases between the germline ends. The germline V gene encodes CDR1 SNHLY and CDR2 FYNNEI. This CDR3 spans 13 amino acids. CDR3 loop: CATQTGAQETQYF. DNA of the CDR3: TGTGCCACCCAGACCGGGGCGCAAGAGACCCAGTACTTC.

The chain combines TRBV5-4 with TRBJ2-3; 15 positions agree with TRBD2. J was trimmed by 3 bases and V by 5 bases; bases with no gene match: 4. The CDR3 consists of 16 residues. From germline, CDR1 is SGHNT and CDR2 YYREEE (reference sequence). The CDR3 loop reads CASRRGTSGRTDTQYF. The CDR3 bases are TGTGCCAGCAGGAGGGGGACTAGCGGGAGGACAGATACGCAGTATTTT.

This clonotype occurred many times. The rearrangement joins TRBV18 to TRBJ2-1; 13 bases map to TRBD2. The CDR3 spans 18 residues. CDR1 is KGHSH, CDR2 LQKENI, per germline. Germline trimming cut 1 base from V and 10 bases from J; bases unmatched to any gene: 13. CDR3 DNA: TGTGCCAGCTCACCACTGTCCCTACTAGCGGGAGGGCCGGGAGAGCAGTTCTTC. Its protein product is CASSPLSLLAGGPGEQFF.

This clonotype was counted ten times or more. The chain carries TRBV7-2 and TRBJ2-1, with no clear D. V lost 5 bases and J 8 bases, leaving 13 bases between the germline ends. CDR1 is SGHTA and CDR2 is FQGNSA in the germline V gene. The CDR3 consists of 13 residues. As DNA, the CDR3 is TGTGCCAGCAGCAACCAGGCACCGCATGAGCAGTTCTTC. Its protein is CASSNQAPHEQFF.

This clonotype was found many times. The rearrangement uses TRBV7-9 and TRBJ2-7; 7 bases match TRBD1. V was clipped by 2 bases and J by 4 bases; unmatched bases: 5. The CDR3 covers 14 residues. Germline-derived CDR1 and CDR2 are SEHNR and FQNEAQ (reference sequence). The CDR3 DNA is TGTGCCAGCAGCTTACAGGGGGTAATTTACGAGCAGTACTTC. This translates into CASSLQGVIYEQYF.